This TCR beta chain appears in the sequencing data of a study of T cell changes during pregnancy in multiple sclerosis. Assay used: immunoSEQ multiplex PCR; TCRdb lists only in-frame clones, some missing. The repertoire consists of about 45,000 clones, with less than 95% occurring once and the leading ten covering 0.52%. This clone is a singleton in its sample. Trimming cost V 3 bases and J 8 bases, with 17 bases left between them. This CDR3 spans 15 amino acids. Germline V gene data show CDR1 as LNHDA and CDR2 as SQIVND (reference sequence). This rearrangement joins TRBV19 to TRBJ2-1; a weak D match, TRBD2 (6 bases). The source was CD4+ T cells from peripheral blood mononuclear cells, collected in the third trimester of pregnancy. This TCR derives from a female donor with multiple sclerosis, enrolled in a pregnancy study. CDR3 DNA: TGTGCCAGTAGTATCGGAACGGGAGTCGGGGATGAGCAGTTCTTC. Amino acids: CASSIGTGVGDEQFF.